Below are 9 T cell receptor beta chains sequenced from a single sample in a study of T cell responses to AZD1222 COVID-19 vaccine. TCRdb keeps only in-frame clones here, not all; method: immunoSEQ multiplex PCR. In the table there are fewer than 150,000 clones, nearly 95% of which are singletons. This specimen was peripheral blood, taken on day 0 of AZD1222 vaccination. The receptor set was obtained from an adult in good health.

CDR3 residues: CASSHLSEPPAGKLFF. The CDR3 DNA reads as TGTGCCAGCAGCCATTTATCGGAACCTCCGGCTGGAAAACTGTTTTTT. V and J are TRBV3-1 (or the pseudogene TRBV3-2) and TRBJ1-4, with unresolved D. The V end lost 3 bases, the J end lost 10 bases, and 21 bases lay between the germline ends. Germline CDR1 and CDR2: LGHDT and YNNKEL (reference sequence). The CDR3 contains 16 residues.

In its sample, this clone was seen a few times. The chain carries TRBV6-4 and TRBJ2-2; no clear D. Trimming took 2 bases from V and 0 from J, leaving 4 bases between them. The CDR3 runs to 14 residues. Germline CDR1 reads MRHNA; CDR2 reads SNTAGT. The DNA of the CDR3 is TGTGCCAGCAGTGACGGGACGAACACCGGGGAGCTGTTTTTT. It specifies CASSDGTNTGELFF.

This chain joins TRBV11-2 and TRBJ2-7, with D tentatively TRBD1 (6 bases). The length of the CDR3 is 15 residues. The V end was cut by 1 base, the J end by 2 bases, with 12 bases between. Per the germline V gene, CDR1 is SGHAT and CDR2 is FQNNGV. CDR3 nucleotide sequence: TGTGCCAGCAGCTTAGGGGCAGGACAGACCTACGAGCAGTACTTC. This sequence encodes CASSLGAGQTYEQYF.

The V call is TRBV3-1 (or the pseudogene TRBV3-2), the J call TRBJ1-2; the match to TRBD1 covers 11 bases. CDR3 length equals 13 residues. Germline CDR1 LGHDT, CDR2 YNNKEL (reference sequence). V was pared by 4 bases and J by 7 bases, with 2 bases of the junction left unmatched. The CDR3 region is CASSRGQGAGYTF. DNA for the CDR3: TGTGCCAGCAGCCGCGGACAGGGGGCTGGCTACACCTTC.

The chain uses TRBV29-1 and TRBJ2-1, with TRBD1 identical over 7 bases. The CDR3 covers 14 residues. Germline lookup yields CDR1 SQVTM and CDR2 ANQGSEA. V dropped 7 bases and J dropped 8; count of bases not matched to a gene: 14. The CDR3 region is CSALIPTGSDEQFF. CDR3 in DNA: TGCAGCGCTCTGATCCCGACAGGGTCTGATGAGCAGTTCTTC.

The chain is built from TRBV4-1 and TRBJ2-1; tentatively, D is TRBD2 (5 bases). V was pared by 8 bases and J by 0 bases, with 14 bases between. The length of the CDR3 is 15 residues. Germline CDR1 and CDR2: MGHRA and YSYEKL. CDR3 protein: CASSVVGSSYNEQFF. CDR3 coding DNA: TGCGCCAGCTCGGTGGTGGGGAGCTCCTACAATGAGCAGTTCTTC.

V usage is TRBV27 and J usage is TRBJ1-1; TRBD1 is a possible D gene (5 bases). The germline CDR1 and CDR2 sequences are MNHEY and SMNVEV (reference sequence). Deletions cut 6 bases from V and 3 bases from J, with 11 bases between. The CDR3 loop spans 13 amino acids. The CDR3 coding sequence is TGTGCCAGCAGCGCCTCGGGGGACACTGAAGCTTTCTTT. Protein sequence: CASSASGDTEAFF.

The J gene is TRBJ2-7, the V gene TRBV7-9, with D tentatively TRBD1 (6 bases). Deletions cut 5 bases from V and 6 bases from J, with 11 bases between. The CDR3 consists of 12 residues. Germline V gene data show CDR1 as SEHNR and CDR2 as FQNEAQ (reference sequence). DNA for the CDR3: TGTGCCAGCAGCGCCGACAGGCCCGAGCAGTACTTC. The encoded protein is CASSADRPEQYF. The entire variable domain, with the rest obtained from reference TRBV7-9 and TRBJ2-7, is as follows: DTGVSQNPRHKITKRGQNVTFRCDPISEHNRLYWYRQTLGQGPEFLTYFQNEAQLEKSRLLSDRFSAERPKGSFSTLEIQRTEQGDSAMYLCASSADRPEQYFGPGTRLTVT.

This clone was observed a single time. The chain is built from TRBV6-5 and TRBJ1-4; no clear D. Trimming removed 6 bases at V and 1 base at J, with 9 bases between. The CDR3 covers 14 residues. Looked up from germline, CDR1 is MNHEY and CDR2 is SVGAGI. Here the CDR3 reads CASRVTLTNEKLFF. CDR3 nucleotides: TGTGCCAGCAGGGTCACACTAACTAATGAAAAACTGTTTTTT.